This T cell receptor (beta chain) was identified in a study of control samples from healthy donors and cancer patients. Some clones are missing from TCRdb's copy, which holds only in-frame ones; the method was immunoSEQ multiplex PCR. The data show under 100,000 clones, with 85% to 95% seen just once and approximately 1.5% held by the top ten. The ends lost 0 bases at V and 5 bases at J; junction bases unmatched: 9. Germline V gives CDR1 SGHTA, CDR2 FQGNSA. This CDR3 has 18 residues. The clonotype comes from a woman in her twenties or thirties in good health. Material: blood. V usage is TRBV7-2 and J usage is TRBJ2-5; the match to TRBD2 covers 13 bases. This CDR3 is CASSLATRLAGGGETQYF. CDR3 DNA sequence: TGTGCCAGCAGCTTAGCGACTAGACTAGCGGGGGGCGGGGAGACCCAGTACTTC.